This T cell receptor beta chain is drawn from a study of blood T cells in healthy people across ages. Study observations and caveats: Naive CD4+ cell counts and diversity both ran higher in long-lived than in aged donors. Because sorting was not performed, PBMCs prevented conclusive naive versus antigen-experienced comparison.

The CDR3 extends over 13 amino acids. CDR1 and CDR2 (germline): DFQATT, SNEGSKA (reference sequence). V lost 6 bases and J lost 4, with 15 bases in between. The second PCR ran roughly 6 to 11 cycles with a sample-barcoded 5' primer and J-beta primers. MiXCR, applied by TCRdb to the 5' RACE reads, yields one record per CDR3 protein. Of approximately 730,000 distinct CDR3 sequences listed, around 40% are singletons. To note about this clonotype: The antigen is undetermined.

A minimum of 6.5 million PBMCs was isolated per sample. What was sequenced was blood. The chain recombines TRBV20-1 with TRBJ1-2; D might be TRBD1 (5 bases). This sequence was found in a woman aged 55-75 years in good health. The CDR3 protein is CSARGDLSYGYTF. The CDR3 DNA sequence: TGCAGTGCCCGAGGGGATCTTAGCTATGGCTACACCTTC.